Sequencing of this TCR beta chain was carried out in a study of blood T cell repertoires in COVID-19 (dated by TCRdb to between 2020 and 2021). General notes on the study: Collaborator samples came from the United States, Italy and Spain and covered acute and convalescent phases of COVID-19. Sample metadata almost always included a de-identified subject ID, COVID-19 status, age in years and sex. Where available, HLA class I and class II types were obtained from metadata supplied by the sample provider rather than from assay-based typing. The material from the prospective study consisted of cDNA or gDNA derived from T cells, B-cell-depleted T cells, or PBMCs. Deeply sampled blood TCRbeta repertoires from subjects exposed to, actively infected with, or recovered from COVID-19 were included in the dataset. The repertoires were made available in a free public database intended to serve as a resource for research on the immune response to SARS-CoV-2. Samples were obtained from the ongoing ImmuneRACE study (first 160 participants) and from 1,254 subjects provided by 6 global collaborators. On the study overall, not on this receptor specifically: How much clinical and demographic metadata was included differed by source and by participant, and the metadata was provided uncurated.

Samples from volunteer blood donors who had recovered from COVID-19 were contributed by a second Seattle source. Collaborating institutions collected whole blood in K2EDTA tubes following their own protocols. For TCRbeta analysis, collaborators shipped samples in one of three forms: frozen whole blood, isolated PBMCs, or DNA extracted from either of those sample types. The immunoSEQ Assay, a bias-controlled multiplex PCR, was used to amplify TCRbeta CDR3 regions from genomic DNA. Per the original workflow: The number of nucleated cells in each sample was estimated from the amplification of reference gene primers within the assay. To quantify the absolute abundance of each unique TCRbeta CDR3 rearrangement, sequence reads were collapsed and filtered. For each sample, productive Simpson clonality was calculated as the square root of Simpson's diversity index across productive rearrangements. The table comes from immuneACCESS by way of TCRdb, which keeps in-frame sequences with V and J called. Part of the clones is missing from these tables; in studies checked, under half for an unresolved V gene and the rest for unknown reasons. The D gene and trimming were derived from the DNA, and the V and J assignments and clone size from that table. Counted in this sample were about 240,000 clones; around 87% of them appeared once. Together, the top ten hold more than 2.5% of the sample.

The CDR3 runs 17 amino acids, cysteine and phenylalanine included. Only CDR3 DNA remains: 51 bases, in frame from the first base. CDR1 and CDR2 are drawn from the germline V gene: LGHNA, YNFKEQ. V lost 2 bases and J lost 4 bases, and the count of bases not matched to a germline gene is 5. Comment on this clone: Its antigen is not yet known. The record has no base qualities; no much larger clone is one base away.

The chain is assembled from TRBV4-2 and TRBJ2-1, with 13 bases in between that match TRBD2. The sample taken for sequencing was peripheral blood. The sequence came from a woman under 40 who had recovered from COVID-19. The CDR3 region has the sequence CASSQHTSGGAYNEQFF. The bases are TGTGCCAGCAGCCAACACACTAGCGGGGGGGCATACAATGAGCAGTTCTTC.